The 30 T cell receptor beta chains given below trace back to one sample, sequenced in a study of T-cell memory formation after mild COVID-19. From the 5' RACE reads, TCRdb called clonotypes with MiXCR, one entry per CDR3 protein. The table lists over 400,000 distinct CDR3 sequences, 23% of them singletons. Material for sequencing was PBMCs or a T cell subset sorted from them (not recorded which). The receptor source for this set is an adult woman who had mild COVID-19 (a few samples of this study predate the infection). Cell type and time point are not known.

The rearrangement links TRBV4-3 to TRBJ1-6; no reliable D call. This CDR3 has 15 residues. CDR1 LGHNA and CDR2 YSLEER come from the germline V gene. Trimming took 0 bases from V and 7 from J, leaving 10 bases between them. The CDR3, as DNA: TGCGCCAGCAGCCAAGAAAGACTGAGAAATTCACCCCTCCACTTT. Protein sequence: CASSQERLRNSPLHF.

This clonotype was counted between two and nine times. The chain employs TRBV7-8 and TRBJ1-4; 10 bases fit TRBD1. The length of the CDR3 is 16 residues. The V gene end was trimmed by 3 bases and the J gene end by 4 bases; junction bases not matched to a gene: 5. The germline CDR1 and CDR2 sequences are SGHVS and FQNEAQ. DNA for the CDR3: TGTGCCAGCAGCTTGGGACAGGGGTTGAATAATGAAAAACTGTTTTTT. Its protein product is CASSLGQGLNNEKLFF.

The J gene is TRBJ1-1, the V gene TRBV6-1; D is unresolved. V was clipped by 3 bases and J by 4 bases, with 6 bases between them. CDR3 length: 12 residues. CDR1 is MNHNS and CDR2 is SASEGT in the germline V gene. For the CDR3, the DNA is TGTGCCAGCAGTGATCAATTCACTGAAGCTTTCTTT. It specifies CASSDQFTEAFF.

The CDR3 DNA is TGTGCCAGCAGCTCCCATAGTGCAATACGGAACACTGAAGCTTTCTTT. Translating it yields CASSSHSAIRNTEAFF. The gene calls are TRBV7-2 and TRBJ1-1; D is undetermined. Germline V gene sequence: CDR1 SGHTA, CDR2 FQGNSA. The CDR3 is made up of 16 amino acids. The ends were cut back, 4 bases at V and 1 base at J, with 16 bases in the middle. The variable domain in full, with the rest retrieved from reference TRBV7-2 and TRBJ1-1, is GAGVSQSPSNKVTEKGKDVELRCDPISGHTALYWYRQSLGQGLEFLIYFQGNSAPDKSGLPSDRFSAERTGGSVSTLTIQRTQQEDSAVYLCASSSHSAIRNTEAFFGQGTRLTVV.

This clonotype has more than one count but fewer than ten. The V call is TRBV6-1, the J call TRBJ2-5, with D possibly being TRBD2 (6 bases). Trimming cost V 4 bases and J 3 bases, with 12 bases left between them. CDR1 is MNHNS and CDR2 is SASEGT in the germline V gene. The CDR3 covers 14 residues. In nucleotides, the CDR3 is TGTGCCAGCAGTGCTGGGGAGGAGGAAGAGACCCAGTACTTC. Its protein is CASSAGEEEETQYF.

The chain joins TRBV25-1 to TRBJ1-2; the match to TRBD1 covers 8 bases. Germline CDR1 is MGHDK and CDR2 is SYGVNS. The CDR3 runs 14 residues. Trimming at V came to 0 bases and at J to 8 bases, leaving 5 bases not matched to a gene. The CDR3 loop reads CASSEYGQGGGYTF. The CDR3 DNA reads as TGTGCCAGCAGTGAATATGGACAGGGTGGCGGCTACACCTTC.

The V call is TRBV5-5, the J call TRBJ1-1; 12 bases align to TRBD1. Unmatched junction bases numbered 9, after V lost 4 bases and J lost 5 bases. The germline V gene encodes CDR1 SGHKS and CDR2 YYEKEE (reference sequence). The CDR3 has 16 residues. CDR3 amino acids: CASSGRDRGLYTEAFF. In DNA form, the CDR3 reads TGTGCCAGCAGCGGCCGGGACAGGGGGCTGTATACTGAAGCTTTCTTT.

The genes are TRBV20-1 and TRBJ2-1; possible D gene TRBD2, 6 bases. The CDR3 is 15 residues long. Trimming took off 7 bases at V and 0 bases at J, with 16 bases between the two ends. Germline CDR1 is DFQATT and CDR2 is SNEGSKA (reference sequence). CDR3 sequence reads: CSVTTSSSSYNEQFF. As DNA, the CDR3 is TGCAGTGTGACCACTAGCAGCAGCTCCTACAATGAGCAGTTCTTC.

Only a few counts were recorded for this clonotype. This sequence joins TRBV6-5 and TRBJ2-7, with 10 bases matching TRBD1. The germline V gene has CDR1 MNHEY and CDR2 SVGAGI. With 10 bases clipped from V and 5 bases from J, the junction kept 11 bases outside the gene matches. The CDR3 is 14 residues long. The CDR3 loop reads CATSRGQGLHEQYF. CDR3 nucleotides: TGTGCCACTTCACGGGGACAGGGGCTCCACGAGCAGTACTTC.

The chain is built from TRBV28 and TRBJ2-1; 11 bases line up with TRBD2. J gave up 7 bases and V 8 bases, and 22 bases lay outside the gene matches. Germline CDR1 reads MDHEN; CDR2 reads SYDVKM. The CDR3 has 19 residues. CDR3 amino acids: CASSEPLAGGSIHYNEQFF. The CDR3 bases are TGTGCCAGCTCGGAACCCCTAGCGGGAGGATCTATCCACTATAATGAGCAGTTCTTC.

The sample holds a few counts of this clonotype. The J gene is TRBJ2-7, the V gene TRBV5-1, with 10 bases matching TRBD1. CDR3 length: 19 residues. Germline trimming cut 4 bases from V and 1 base from J; bases unmatched to any gene: 17. CDR1 and CDR2 from the germline V gene are SGHRS and YFSETQ. CDR3 sequence (DNA): TGCGCCAGCAGCCCGGGGACAGGGGTGTTCCCCGCCTCTTCCTACGAGCAGTACTTC. Protein: CASSPGTGVFPASSYEQYF.

V gene TRBV7-9 combines with J gene TRBJ2-1; 9 bases map to TRBD2. V lost 5 bases and J lost 2; bases outside the gene matches: 4. CDR3 length equals 15 residues. The germline V gene encodes CDR1 SEHNR and CDR2 FQNEAQ (reference sequence). The CDR3 loop reads CASSGLATPYNEQFF. The DNA for the CDR3 is TGTGCCAGCAGCGGACTAGCGACCCCCTACAATGAGCAGTTCTTC. Together with reference TRBV7-9 and TRBJ2-1, the CDR3 gives the full variable domain: DTGVSQNPRHKITKRGQNVTFRCDPISEHNRLYWYRQTLGQGPEFLTYFQNEAQLEKSRLLSDRFSAERPKGSFSTLEIQRTEQGDSAMYLCASSGLATPYNEQFFGPGTRLTVL.

The rearrangement links TRBV5-1 to TRBJ2-7; 9 positions agree with TRBD1. The ends lost 3 bases at V and 5 bases at J; junction bases unmatched: 9. Germline loops: CDR1 SGHRS, CDR2 YFSETQ. The CDR3 consists of 15 residues. The CDR3 DNA sequence: TGCGCCAGCAGCTCGGGACAGGGAGGGTCTGACGAGCAGTACTTC. It is translated as CASSSGQGGSDEQYF. Combining the CDR3 with reference TRBV5-1 and TRBJ2-7 gives the whole variable domain KAGVTQTPRYLIKTRGQQVTLSCSPISGHRSVSWYQQTPGQGLQFLFEYFSETQRNKGNFPGRFSGRQFSNSRSEMNVSTLELGDSALYLCASSSGQGGSDEQYFGPGTRLTVT.

This clonotype came up many times. The rearrangement joins TRBV29-1 to TRBJ2-3; the D is unclear. Per the germline V gene, CDR1 is SQVTM and CDR2 is ANQGSEA. The length of the CDR3 is 13 residues. V shed 4 bases and J shed 0 bases, with 8 bases lying between them. The CDR3 nucleotides read TGCAGCGTTGGAGGCCAAAGCACAGATACGCAGTATTTT. Its translation: CSVGGQSTDTQYF.

This clonotype appeared a few times. The rearrangement uses TRBV7-8 and TRBJ2-3, with 10 bases identical to TRBD2. This CDR3 spans 14 amino acids. Per germline, CDR1 SGHVS and CDR2 FQNEAQ. J was trimmed by 0 bases and V by 6 bases; bases with no gene match: 0. CDR3 DNA sequence: TGTGCCAGCAGAGCGGGGGGGAGCACAGATACGCAGTATTTT. This codes for CASRAGGSTDTQYF.

Only a few counts were recorded for this clonotype. This chain's CDR3 is CASSTPLAGDPHEQFF. The CDR3 DNA reads as TGTGCCAGCAGCACACCCTTAGCGGGAGACCCCCATGAGCAGTTCTTC. V usage is TRBV7-9 and J usage is TRBJ2-1; 9 bases agree with TRBD2. From germline, CDR1 is SEHNR and CDR2 FQNEAQ (reference sequence). V dropped 5 bases and J dropped 8; count of bases not matched to a gene: 13. This CDR3 is built from 16 residues. Using reference TRBV7-9 and TRBJ2-1 for the parts outside the CDR3, the full variable domain is DTGVSQNPRHKITKRGQNVTFRCDPISEHNRLYWYRQTLGQGPEFLTYFQNEAQLEKSRLLSDRFSAERPKGSFSTLEIQRTEQGDSAMYLCASSTPLAGDPHEQFFGPGTRLTVL.

The chain carries TRBV5-6 and TRBJ2-2, with D perhaps matching TRBD1 (6 bases). Germline values: CDR1 SGHDT, CDR2 YYEEEE. V lost 2 bases to trimming and J lost 3 bases, with 11 bases between them. This CDR3 is 15 amino acids long. CDR3 in DNA: TGTGCCAGCAGCTTTGGGGGCCGAGACACCGGGGAGCTGTTTTTT. It is translated as CASSFGGRDTGELFF.

CDR3 loop: CASRPTSGRETQYF. CDR3 coding DNA: TGTGCCAGCAGACCTACTTCGGGGCGAGAGACCCAGTACTTC. This chain uses TRBV7-2 with TRBJ2-5; D assignment may be TRBD1 or TRBD2 (5 bases each). The length of the CDR3 is 14 residues. The germline V gene has CDR1 SGHTA and CDR2 FQGNSA. V lost 6 bases and J lost 4, with 15 bases in between.

The gene calls are TRBV11-2 and TRBJ1-1; D perhaps matches TRBD1 (6 bases). Germline V lookup: CDR1 SGHAT, CDR2 FQNNGV. V lost 5 bases and J 8 bases, leaving 15 bases between the germline ends. This CDR3 is built from 13 residues. The CDR3 region is CASSPSDSWEAFF. Here the CDR3 DNA reads TGTGCCAGCAGCCCATCGGACAGCTGGGAAGCTTTCTTT.

J is TRBJ1-4 and V is TRBV10-3, with 7 bases aligning to TRBD1. CDR3 length equals 14 residues. V shed 5 bases, J shed 2 bases, and the junction held 2 bases outside the gene matches. Germline lookup yields CDR1 ENHRY and CDR2 SYGVKD. The CDR3 DNA reads TGTGCCATCAGTTCGACAGGGACTAATGAAAAACTGTTTTTT. Translating gives CAISSTGTNEKLFF.

This clonotype has just a few counts. The chain carries TRBV4-1 and TRBJ2-3; D not certain. Deletions cut 1 base from V and 2 bases from J, with 10 bases between. The germline gives CDR1 MGHRA, CDR2 YSYEKL. The CDR3 length is 15 residues. CDR3 protein: CASSQGFSVTDTQYF. CDR3 DNA sequence: TGCGCCAGCAGCCAAGGATTCAGCGTCACAGATACGCAGTATTTT.

In its sample, this clonotype was seen a few times. The chain is built from TRBV5-1 and TRBJ2-3; tentatively, D is TRBD2 (6 bases). In germline, CDR1 is SGHRS, CDR2 YFSETQ. V lost 2 bases to trimming and J lost 4 bases, with 11 bases between them. The CDR3 contains 14 residues. CDR3: CASSFRGSADTQYF. The CDR3 coding sequence is TGCGCCAGCAGCTTCCGGGGGTCCGCAGATACGCAGTATTTT.

The chain recombines TRBV7-8 with TRBJ2-2, with 12 bases fitting TRBD2. The CDR3 totals 18 residues. Looked up from germline, CDR1 is SGHVS and CDR2 is FQNEAQ. With V trimmed by 6 bases and J by 4 bases, 12 bases remained unmatched. The chain's CDR3 is CASSPLVSSGRVTGELFF. DNA for the CDR3: TGTGCCAGCAGTCCCCTGGTGTCTAGCGGGAGGGTCACCGGGGAGCTGTTTTTT.

The sample holds a few counts of this clonotype. The chain employs TRBV21-1 and TRBJ2-3; the table assigns TRBD2, which was not confirmed against the DNA. TRBV21-1 is a pseudogene. CDR3 length equals 17 residues. The CDR3 nucleotides are TGTGCCAGCAGCATACTAGGCGGAACTAGCGAAACAGATACGCAGTATTTT. Protein sequence: CASSILGGTSETDTQYF.

The table lists this clonotype with a few counts. This chain's CDR3 is CASSSGLAFYEQYF. The DNA of the CDR3 is TGTGCCAGCAGTTCCGGACTAGCCTTCTACGAGCAGTACTTC. The rearrangement joins TRBV12-3 or TRBV12-4 to TRBJ2-7; 8 bases line up with TRBD2. Trimming took 4 bases from V and 3 from J; bases not matched to a gene: 5. The CDR3 runs 14 residues.

The chain carries TRBV4-1 and TRBJ2-3; D call uncertain. CDR1 is MGHRA, CDR2 YSYEKL, per germline. This CDR3 spans 14 amino acids. Trimming removed 6 bases from V and 5 bases from J, with 15 bases in between. Written as DNA, the CDR3 is TGCGCCAGCAGTCCCCTGTTGCCGCAAGATACGCAGTATTTT. This encodes CASSPLLPQDTQYF.

This chain joins TRBV30 and TRBJ2-3, with D possibly being TRBD1 (6 bases). CDR3 length equals 16 residues. The germline V and J ends were trimmed by 3 bases and 7 bases, with 23 bases remaining between them. Germline CDR1 and CDR2: GTSNPN and SVGIG (reference sequence). The CDR3 DNA reads as TGTGCCTGGAGGCTACCTCAGGGGCATCAGGAATATACGCAGTATTTT. Protein sequence: CAWRLPQGHQEYTQYF.

The rearrangement uses TRBV28 and TRBJ1-4, with TRBD1 matching over 12 bases. After removal of 6 bases from V and 8 bases from J, the junction contained 10 bases not matched to a gene. The length of the CDR3 is 16 residues. Germline V gene data show CDR1 as MDHEN and CDR2 as SYDVKM. CDR3 residues: CASSSGQGAVGEKLFF. CDR3 nucleotides: TGTGCCAGCAGCTCGGGACAGGGGGCGGTTGGGGAAAAACTGTTTTTT.

CDR3 in amino acids: CATSLDGYEQYF. CDR3 nucleotide sequence: TGTGCCACCAGCCTAGACGGGTACGAGCAGTACTTC. This chain uses TRBV15 with TRBJ2-7; D is uncertain. Trimming removed 5 bases at V and 4 bases at J, with 9 bases between. Germline-derived CDR1 and CDR2 are LNHNV and YYDKDF (reference sequence). The CDR3 runs 12 residues.

This chain connects TRBV3-1 to TRBJ2-4, with TRBD1 as a possible D gene (6 bases). The CDR3 contains 20 residues. From germline, CDR1 is LGHDT and CDR2 YNNKEL (reference sequence). Trimming left V 0 bases short and J 2 bases short, with 23 bases between. Here the CDR3 DNA reads TGTGCCAGCAGCCAAGACACACTCTGGCAGCTACAGGGCCCCAAAAACATTCAGTACTTC. Encoded protein: CASSQDTLWQLQGPKNIQYF. Drawing the rest from reference TRBV3-1 and TRBJ2-4, the complete variable domain is DTAVSQTPKYLVTQMGNDKSIKCEQNLGHDTMYWYKQDSKKFLKIMFSYNNKELIINETVPNRFSPKSPDKAHLNLHINSLELGDSAVYFCASSQDTLWQLQGPKNIQYFGAGTRLSVL.